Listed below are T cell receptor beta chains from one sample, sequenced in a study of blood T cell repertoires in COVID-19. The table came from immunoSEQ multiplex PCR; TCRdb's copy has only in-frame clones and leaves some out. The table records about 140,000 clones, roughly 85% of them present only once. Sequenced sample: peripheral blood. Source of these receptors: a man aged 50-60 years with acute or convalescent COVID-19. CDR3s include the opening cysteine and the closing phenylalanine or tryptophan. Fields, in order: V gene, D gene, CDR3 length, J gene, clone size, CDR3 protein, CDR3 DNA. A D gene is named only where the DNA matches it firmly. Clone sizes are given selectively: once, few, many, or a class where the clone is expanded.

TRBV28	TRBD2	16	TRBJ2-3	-	CASTLHTGLAGDTQYF	TGTGCCAGCACCCTTCATACGGGACTAGCGGGAGATACGCAGTATTTT
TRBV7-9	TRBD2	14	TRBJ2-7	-	CASSYSGSFYEQYF	TGTGCCAGCAGCTATAGCGGGAGCTTTTACGAGCAGTACTTC
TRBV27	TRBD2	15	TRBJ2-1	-	CASSLASGGYHEQFF	TGTGCCAGCAGTTTAGCGAGCGGGGGGTACCATGAGCAGTTCTTC
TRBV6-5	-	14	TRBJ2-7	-	CASSYIGGLYEQYF	TGTGCCAGCAGTTACATCGGGGGTCTCTACGAGCAGTACTTC
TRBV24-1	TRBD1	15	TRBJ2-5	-	CATSDPGTGQETQYF	TGTGCCACCAGTGACCCTGGGACAGGACAAGAGACCCAGTACTTC
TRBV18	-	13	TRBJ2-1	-	CASSPPSVNEQFF	TGTGCCAGCTCACCACCCTCAGTCAATGAGCAGTTCTTC
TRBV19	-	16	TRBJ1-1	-	CASSSLGTRSNTEAFF	TGTGCCAGTAGTAGTTTGGGCACCAGGTCGAACACTGAAGCTTTCTTT
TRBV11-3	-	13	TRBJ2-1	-	CASSKGLPHEQFF	TGTGCCAGCAGCAAGGGACTCCCACATGAGCAGTTCTTC
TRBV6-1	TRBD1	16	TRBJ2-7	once	CASSDMGTGTPYEQYF	TGTGCCAGCAGTGACATGGGGACAGGGACTCCCTACGAGCAGTACTTC
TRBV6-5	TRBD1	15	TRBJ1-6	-	CASSSGTGYGSPLHF	TGTGCCAGCAGTTCCGGGACAGGGTATGGGTCACCCCTCCACTTT
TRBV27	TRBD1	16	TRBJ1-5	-	CASSTRTGASNQPQHF	TGTGCCAGCAGTACTCGGACAGGGGCTTCCAATCAGCCCCAGCATTTT
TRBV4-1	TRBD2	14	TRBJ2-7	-	CASSRTSGEYEQYF	TGCGCCAGCAGTCGGACTAGCGGGGAGTACGAGCAGTACTTC
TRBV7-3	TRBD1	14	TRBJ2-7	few	CASSSGQPSGEQYF	TGTGCCAGCAGCTCGGGACAGCCGAGCGGTGAGCAGTACTTC
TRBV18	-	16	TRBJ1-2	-	CASSPEAGEGYYGYTF	TGTGCCAGCTCACCCGAGGCTGGGGAGGGTTACTATGGCTACACCTTC
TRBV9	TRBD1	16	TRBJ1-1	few	CASSVAPTGTNTEAFF	TGTGCCAGCAGCGTAGCCCCGACAGGGACGAACACTGAAGCTTTCTTT
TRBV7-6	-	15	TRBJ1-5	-	CASSLSLQEHQPQHF	TGTGCCAGCAGCTTATCCCTACAGGAACATCAGCCCCAGCATTTT
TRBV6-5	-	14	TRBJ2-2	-	CATIYLSNTGELFF	TGTGCCACCATTTACCTTTCGAACACCGGGGAGCTGTTTTTT
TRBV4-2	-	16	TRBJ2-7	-	CASSQDPGGGLYEQYF	TGTGCCAGCAGCCAAGACCCGGGCGGGGGCCTTTACGAGCAGTACTTC
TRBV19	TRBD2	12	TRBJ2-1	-	CASGAGANEQFF	TGTGCCAGTGGAGCGGGAGCGAATGAGCAGTTCTTC
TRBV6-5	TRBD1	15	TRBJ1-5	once	CASSRDRRINQPQHF	TGTGCCAGCAGCAGGGACAGGAGAATCAATCAGCCCCAGCATTTT
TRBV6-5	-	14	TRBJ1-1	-	CASSTPLTGTEAFF	TGTGCCAGCAGTACGCCTCTGACGGGGACTGAAGCTTTCTTT
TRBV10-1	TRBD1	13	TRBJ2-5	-	CAPRRQGTETQYF	TGCGCCCCCCGCCGACAGGGGACGGAGACCCAGTACTTC
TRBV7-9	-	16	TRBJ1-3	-	CASSFAGDSSGNTIYF	TGTGCCAGCAGCTTCGCAGGTGATAGCTCTGGAAACACCATATATTTT
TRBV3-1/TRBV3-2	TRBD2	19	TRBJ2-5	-	CASSPAGGLAVPQGETQYF	TGTGCCAGCAGCCCTGCTGGGGGACTAGCTGTACCCCAGGGGGAGACCCAGTACTTC
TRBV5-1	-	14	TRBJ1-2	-	CASSLELVHRGYTF	TGCGCCAGCAGCTTGGAGTTGGTACACCGCGGCTACACCTTC
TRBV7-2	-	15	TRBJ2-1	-	CASSLPGEGYNEQFF	TGTGCCAGCAGCTTACCAGGGGAAGGGTACAATGAGCAGTTCTTC
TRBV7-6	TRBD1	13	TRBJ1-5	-	CASGQGVNQPQHF	TGTGCCAGCGGGCAGGGGGTCAATCAGCCCCAGCATTTT
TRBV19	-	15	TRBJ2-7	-	CASSIDGSRPYEQYF	TGTGCCAGTAGTATTGACGGGAGCCGCCCCTACGAGCAGTACTTC
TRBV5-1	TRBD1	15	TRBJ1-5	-	CASSLRTGHGQPQHF	TGCGCCAGCAGCCTACGGACAGGGCACGGTCAGCCCCAGCATTTT
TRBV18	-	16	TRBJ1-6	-	CASSPPPDTKASPLHF	TGTGCCAGCTCACCACCTCCGGACACAAAGGCTTCACCCCTCCACTTT
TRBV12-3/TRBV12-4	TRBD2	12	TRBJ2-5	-	CASSLGGKTQYF	TGTGCCAGCAGCCTGGGGGGGAAGACCCAGTACTTC
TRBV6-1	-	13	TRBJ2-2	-	CASRILGDGELFF	TGTGCCAGCAGAATTTTAGGGGACGGGGAGCTGTTTTTT
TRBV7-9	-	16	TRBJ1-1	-	CASSPPHGQTNTEAFF	TGTGCCAGCAGCCCCCCCCATGGGCAAACGAACACTGAAGCTTTCTTT
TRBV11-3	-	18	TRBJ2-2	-	CASSLDRWGVVVTGELFF	TGTGCCAGCAGCTTAGATCGGTGGGGGGTAGTGGTCACCGGGGAGCTGTTTTTT
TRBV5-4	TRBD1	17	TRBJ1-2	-	CASSPGQGRLANYGYTF	TGTGCCAGCAGCCCTGGACAGGGGAGGTTAGCTAACTATGGCTACACCTTC
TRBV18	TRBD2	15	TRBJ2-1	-	CASSPPLAGGNEQFF	TGTGCCAGCTCACCACCCCTAGCGGGAGGCAATGAGCAGTTCTTC
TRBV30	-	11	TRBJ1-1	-	CAWRANTEAFF	TGTGCCTGGAGGGCGAACACTGAAGCTTTCTTT
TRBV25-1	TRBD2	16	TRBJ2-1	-	CASSALLAGKGNEQFF	TGTGCCAGCAGTGCCCTACTAGCGGGAAAAGGGAATGAGCAGTTCTTC
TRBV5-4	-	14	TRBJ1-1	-	CASSFQGFITEAFF	TGTGCCAGCAGCTTCCAGGGGTTTATCACTGAAGCTTTCTTT
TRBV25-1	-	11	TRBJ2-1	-	CASSTGNEQFF	TGTGCCAGCAGTACCGGGAATGAGCAGTTCTTC
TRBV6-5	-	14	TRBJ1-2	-	CASSMAVDRGGYTF	TGTGCCAGCAGTATGGCTGTGGACAGAGGCGGCTACACCTTC